The 15 T cell receptor beta chains below all came from one sample that was sequenced in a study of blood T cell repertoires in COVID-19 (dated by TCRdb to the early 2020s). Receptors were amplified or captured by the immunoSEQ multiplex PCR assay. TCRdb stores this immuneACCESS table with in-frame sequences only. Part of the clones is absent; in the studies checked, under half of the shortfall reflects unresolved V genes, and no reason is known for the rest. The sample table contains roughly 250,000 clones; only one count was recorded for less than 85% of them. Jointly, the top ten make up roughly 4.6% of the sample. Input material: peripheral blood. These receptors were taken from a woman over 75 with active or convalescent COVID-19.

This clone was seen only once. The V gene is TRBV9, the J gene TRBJ2-1, with 7 bases matching TRBD1. The CDR3 has 14 amino acids. Germline CDR1 SGDLS, CDR2 YYNGEE. V dropped 0 bases and J dropped 5; count of bases not matched to a gene: 2. The CDR3 nucleotides are TGTGCCAGCAGCGTAGGGGACAGCCACAATGAGCAGTTCTTC. Translated: CASSVGDSHNEQFF.

This clone was detected only a few times. The V gene is TRBV30, the J gene TRBJ1-2, with D tentatively TRBD1 (6 bases). Germline assignment: CDR1 GTSNPN and CDR2 SVGIG (reference sequence). The germline V and J ends were trimmed by 2 bases and 4 bases, with 11 bases remaining between them. This CDR3 is 13 amino acids long. The CDR3 sequence is CAWSLTGGYGYTF. The DNA for the CDR3 is TGTGCCTGGAGTTTGACAGGCGGCTATGGCTACACCTTC.

This clone was detected a few times. The V gene is TRBV4-1, the J gene TRBJ2-7; D might be TRBD2 (7 bases). CDR3 size: 14 residues. The V gene lost 4 bases and the J gene lost 5 bases, with 15 bases spanning the gap. Germline CDR1 and CDR2: MGHRA and YSYEKL. CDR3 coding DNA: TGCGCCAGCAGCCTATTGGGGGGGCTAAACGAGCAGTACTTC. The encoded protein is CASSLLGGLNEQYF.

The chain has TRBV28 and TRBJ2-3; D is uncertain. CDR1 is MDHEN and CDR2 is SYDVKM in the germline V gene. CDR3 length equals 14 residues. Trimming left V 6 bases short and J 6 bases short, with 16 bases between. CDR3 in DNA: TGTGCCAGCAGGCCGACAAGGCTCCAGGATACGCAGTATTTT. It translates to CASRPTRLQDTQYF.

The CDR3: CASSQAEGQQFF. The CDR3 nucleotides are TGTGCCAGCAGCCAGGCGGAGGGACAGCAGTTCTTC. The chain combines TRBV7-9 with TRBJ2-1, with a possible D match to TRBD2 (6 bases). There are 12 residues in the CDR3. The ends were cut back, 5 bases at V and 11 bases at J, with 13 bases in the middle. In germline, CDR1 is SEHNR, CDR2 FQNEAQ (reference sequence).

V is TRBV28 and J is TRBJ1-5; D is unresolved. CDR1 MDHEN and CDR2 SYDVKM come from the germline V gene. Trimming cost V 4 bases and J 3 bases, with 10 bases left between them. This CDR3 region has 14 residues. The chain's CDR3 is CASSSAGPNQPQHF. The CDR3, as DNA: TGTGCCAGCAGTTCGGCAGGCCCCAATCAGCCCCAGCATTTT. Drawing the rest from reference TRBV28 and TRBJ1-5, the complete variable domain is DVKVTQSSRYLVKRTGEKVFLECVQDMDHENMFWYRQDPGLGLRLIYFSYDVKMKEKGDIPEGYSVSREKKERFSLILESASTNQTSMYLCASSSAGPNQPQHFGDGTRLSIL.

This clone was recorded only once. The chain couples TRBV5-1 to TRBJ2-3; 10 nucleotides match TRBD1. This CDR3 has 17 residues. Germline assignment: CDR1 SGHRS and CDR2 YFSETQ. V trimming: 5 bases; J trimming: 2 bases; junction bases outside the gene matches: 11. In DNA form, the CDR3 reads TGCGCCAGCAGTTCCTCAGGGACAGGGGTCTACACAGATACGCAGTATTTT. Its translation is CASSSSGTGVYTDTQYF.

This chain uses TRBV19 with TRBJ2-3; 8 bases agree with TRBD1. The CDR3 contains 17 residues. The ends lost 0 bases at V and 2 bases at J; junction bases unmatched: 7. Germline V gives CDR1 LNHDA, CDR2 SQIVND (reference sequence). As DNA, the CDR3 is TGTGCCAGTAGTATAGATCTCCGGACAGGGCCCACAGATACGCAGTATTTT. Translation: CASSIDLRTGPTDTQYF.

This chain links TRBV28 with TRBJ1-1; no definite D call. Trimming cost V 6 bases and J 1 base, with 9 bases left between them. This CDR3 has 13 residues. Germline values: CDR1 MDHEN, CDR2 SYDVKM. The CDR3 bases are TGTGCCAGCAGACGGACTCCGAACACTGAAGCTTTCTTT. Its translation: CASRRTPNTEAFF.

V gene TRBV4-2 combines with J gene TRBJ1-1; D perhaps matches TRBD1 (6 bases). The CDR3 consists of 15 residues. V lost 0 bases, J lost 4 bases, and 12 bases lay in between. The V gene's germline CDR1 is LGHNA and CDR2 YNFKEQ. CDR3 region: CASSQDSRGGTEAFF. The DNA for the CDR3 is TGTGCCAGCAGCCAAGATAGCAGGGGTGGCACTGAAGCTTTCTTT.

The chain joins TRBV18 to TRBJ1-2; TRBD1 agrees at 8 bases. Germline lookup yields CDR1 KGHSH and CDR2 LQKENI. The CDR3 consists of 15 residues. V shed 3 bases, J shed 1 base, and the junction held 4 bases outside the gene matches. The CDR3: CASSPDRVINYGYTF. In nucleotides, the CDR3 is TGTGCCAGCTCACCGGACAGGGTGATTAACTATGGCTACACCTTC.

This chain joins TRBV19 and TRBJ2-3; perhaps TRBD1 as D (6 bases). Germline assignment: CDR1 LNHDA and CDR2 SQIVND (reference sequence). Trimming cost V 5 bases and J 3 bases, with 18 bases left between them. This CDR3 comprises 16 residues. CDR3 sequence (DNA): TGTGCCAGTAGTGTCTTAACAGGGCTGGGAACAGATACGCAGTATTTT. It is translated as CASSVLTGLGTDTQYF.

This clone appeared a single time. V usage is TRBV28 and J usage is TRBJ2-7, with D uncertain. Germline CDR1 and CDR2: MDHEN and SYDVKM. This CDR3 is 14 amino acids long. Deletions cut 2 bases from V and 6 bases from J, with 14 bases between. The chain's CDR3 is CASSLNGGKLEQYF. The CDR3 region has the DNA TGTGCCAGCAGTTTAAACGGCGGTAAACTCGAGCAGTACTTC.

This chain uses TRBV5-1 with TRBJ2-5; TRBD2 matches at 8 bases. There are 14 residues in the CDR3. Trimming took 2 bases from V and 4 from J; bases not matched to a gene: 4. Germline-derived CDR1 and CDR2 are SGHRS and YFSETQ. The CDR3: CASSLPGGIETQYF. The CDR3 DNA sequence: TGCGCCAGCAGCTTACCGGGGGGGATAGAGACCCAGTACTTC. Supplemented by reference TRBV5-1 and TRBJ2-5, the full variable domain reads KAGVTQTPRYLIKTRGQQVTLSCSPISGHRSVSWYQQTPGQGLQFLFEYFSETQRNKGNFPGRFSGRQFSNSRSEMNVSTLELGDSALYLCASSLPGGIETQYFGPGTRLLVL.

This sequence joins TRBV27 and TRBJ2-3; D uncertain. The CDR3 runs to 15 residues. With 7 bases removed from V and 1 base from J, the gap between germline ends came to 15 bases. The germline V gene has CDR1 MNHEY and CDR2 SMNVEV (reference sequence). This CDR3 reads CASIHSPPRTDTQYF. The CDR3 DNA reads as TGTGCCAGCATTCACAGTCCGCCGCGCACAGATACGCAGTATTTT.